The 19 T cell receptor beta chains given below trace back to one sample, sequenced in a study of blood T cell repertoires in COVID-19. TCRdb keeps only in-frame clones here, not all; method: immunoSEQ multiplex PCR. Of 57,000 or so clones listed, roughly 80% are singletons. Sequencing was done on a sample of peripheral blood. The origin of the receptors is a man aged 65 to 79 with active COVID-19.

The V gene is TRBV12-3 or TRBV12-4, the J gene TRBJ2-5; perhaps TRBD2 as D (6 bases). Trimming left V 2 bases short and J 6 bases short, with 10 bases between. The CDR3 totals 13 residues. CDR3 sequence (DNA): TGTGCCAGCAGTTTAAGTGGGAGGAAGACCCAGTACTTC. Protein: CASSLSGRKTQYF.

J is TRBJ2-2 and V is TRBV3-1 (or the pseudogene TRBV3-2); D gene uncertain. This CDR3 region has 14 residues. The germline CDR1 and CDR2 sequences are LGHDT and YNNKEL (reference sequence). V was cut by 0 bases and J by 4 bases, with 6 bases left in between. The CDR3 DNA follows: TGTGCCAGCAGCCAAGATGCGAGCACCGGGGAGCTGTTTTTT. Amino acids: CASSQDASTGELFF.

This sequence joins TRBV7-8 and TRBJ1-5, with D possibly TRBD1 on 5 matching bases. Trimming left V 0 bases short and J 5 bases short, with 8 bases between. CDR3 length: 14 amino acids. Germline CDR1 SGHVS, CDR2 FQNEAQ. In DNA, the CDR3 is TGTGCCAGCAGCTTAGCCCGGGGGGATCAGCCCCAGCATTTT. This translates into CASSLARGDQPQHF.

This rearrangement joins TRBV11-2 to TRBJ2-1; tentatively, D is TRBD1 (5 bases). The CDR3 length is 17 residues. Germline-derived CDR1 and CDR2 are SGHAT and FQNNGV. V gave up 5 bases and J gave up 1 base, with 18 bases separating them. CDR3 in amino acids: CASSQRMGLDSYNEQFF. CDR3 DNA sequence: TGTGCCAGCAGCCAACGAATGGGGCTGGATTCCTACAATGAGCAGTTCTTC.

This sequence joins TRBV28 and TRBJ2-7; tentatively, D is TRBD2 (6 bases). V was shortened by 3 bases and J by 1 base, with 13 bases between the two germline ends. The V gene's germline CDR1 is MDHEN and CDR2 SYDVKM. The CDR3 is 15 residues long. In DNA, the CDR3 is TGTGCCAGCAGTTTTGGAGGGGCGAAGTCCTACGAGCAGTACTTC. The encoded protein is CASSFGGAKSYEQYF. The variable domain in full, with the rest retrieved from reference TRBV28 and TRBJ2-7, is DVKVTQSSRYLVKRTGEKVFLECVQDMDHENMFWYRQDPGLGLRLIYFSYDVKMKEKGDIPEGYSVSREKKERFSLILESASTNQTSMYLCASSFGGAKSYEQYFGPGTRLTVT.

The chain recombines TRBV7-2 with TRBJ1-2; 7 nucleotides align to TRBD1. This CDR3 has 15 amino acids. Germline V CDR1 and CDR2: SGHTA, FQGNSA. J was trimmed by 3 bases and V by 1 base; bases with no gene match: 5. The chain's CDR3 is CASSLGQGGYYGYTF. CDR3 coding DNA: TGTGCCAGCAGCTTAGGACAGGGTGGTTACTATGGCTACACCTTC. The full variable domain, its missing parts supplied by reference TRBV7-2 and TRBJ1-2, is GAGVSQSPSNKVTEKGKDVELRCDPISGHTALYWYRQSLGQGLEFLIYFQGNSAPDKSGLPSDRFSAERTGGSVSTLTIQRTQQEDSAVYLCASSLGQGGYYGYTFGSGTRLTVV.

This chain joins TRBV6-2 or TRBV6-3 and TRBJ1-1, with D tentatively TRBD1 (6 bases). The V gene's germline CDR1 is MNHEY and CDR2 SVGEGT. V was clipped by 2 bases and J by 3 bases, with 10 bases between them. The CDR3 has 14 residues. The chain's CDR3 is CASSYTGSHTEAFF. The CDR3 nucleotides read TGTGCCAGCAGTTACACAGGGTCTCACACTGAAGCTTTCTTT.

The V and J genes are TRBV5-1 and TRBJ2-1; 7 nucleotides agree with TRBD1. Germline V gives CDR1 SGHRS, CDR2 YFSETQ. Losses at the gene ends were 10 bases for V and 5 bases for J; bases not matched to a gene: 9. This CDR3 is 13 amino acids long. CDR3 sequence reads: CASREGANNEQFF. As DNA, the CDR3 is TGCGCCTCCCGTGAGGGGGCTAACAATGAGCAGTTCTTC. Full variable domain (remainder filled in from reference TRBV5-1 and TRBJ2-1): KAGVTQTPRYLIKTRGQQVTLSCSPISGHRSVSWYQQTPGQGLQFLFEYFSETQRNKGNFPGRFSGRQFSNSRSEMNVSTLELGDSALYLCASREGANNEQFFGPGTRLTVL.

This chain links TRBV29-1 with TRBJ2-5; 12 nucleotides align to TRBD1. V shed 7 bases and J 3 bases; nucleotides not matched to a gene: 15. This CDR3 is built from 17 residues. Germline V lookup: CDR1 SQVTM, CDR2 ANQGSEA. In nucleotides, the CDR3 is TGCAGCGCCAACCGGGACAGGGGGCCAAGGGGGGAAGAGACCCAGTACTTC. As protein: CSANRDRGPRGEETQYF.

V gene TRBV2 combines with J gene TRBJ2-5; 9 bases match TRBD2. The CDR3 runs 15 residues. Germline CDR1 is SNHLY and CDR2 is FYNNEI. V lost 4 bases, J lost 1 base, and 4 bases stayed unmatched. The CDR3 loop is CASSGSSGGQETQYF. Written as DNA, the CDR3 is TGTGCCAGCAGTGGGAGTAGCGGGGGCCAAGAGACCCAGTACTTC.

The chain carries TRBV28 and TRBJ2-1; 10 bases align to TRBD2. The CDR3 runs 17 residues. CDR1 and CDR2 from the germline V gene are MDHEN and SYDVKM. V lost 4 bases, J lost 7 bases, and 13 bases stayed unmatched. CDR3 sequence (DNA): TGTGCCAGCAGTTCTTGGGCTAGCGGGAGATCTAGGAATGAGCAGTTCTTC. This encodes CASSSWASGRSRNEQFF.

CDR3 protein: CASSRGLAGEQYF. For the CDR3, the DNA is TGTGCCAGCAGCCGAGGACTAGCGGGCGAGCAGTACTTC. This sequence joins TRBV2 and TRBJ2-7; 11 bases match TRBD2. Trimming cost V 6 bases and J 6 bases; bases outside gene matches: 4. Germline assignment: CDR1 SNHLY and CDR2 FYNNEI. The CDR3 length is 13 residues.

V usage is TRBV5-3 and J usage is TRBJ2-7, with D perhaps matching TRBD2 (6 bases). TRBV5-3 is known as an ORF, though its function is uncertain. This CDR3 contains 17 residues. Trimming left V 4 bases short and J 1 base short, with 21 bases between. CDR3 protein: CARSPNLAPEGSYEQYF. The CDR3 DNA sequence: TGTGCCAGAAGCCCCAATCTAGCGCCTGAAGGTTCCTACGAGCAGTACTTC.

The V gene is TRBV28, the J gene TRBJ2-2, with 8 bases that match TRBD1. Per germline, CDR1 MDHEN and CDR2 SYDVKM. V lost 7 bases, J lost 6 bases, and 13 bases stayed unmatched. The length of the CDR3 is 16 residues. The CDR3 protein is CASIGGQAVFAGELFF. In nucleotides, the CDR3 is TGTGCCAGCATCGGGGGACAGGCGGTTTTCGCCGGGGAGCTGTTTTTT.

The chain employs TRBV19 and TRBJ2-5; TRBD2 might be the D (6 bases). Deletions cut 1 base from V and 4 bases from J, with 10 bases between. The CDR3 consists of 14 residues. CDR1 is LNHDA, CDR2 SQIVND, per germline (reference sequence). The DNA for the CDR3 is TGTGCCAGTAGTATAGGGACTACTCCAGAGACCCAGTACTTC. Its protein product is CASSIGTTPETQYF.

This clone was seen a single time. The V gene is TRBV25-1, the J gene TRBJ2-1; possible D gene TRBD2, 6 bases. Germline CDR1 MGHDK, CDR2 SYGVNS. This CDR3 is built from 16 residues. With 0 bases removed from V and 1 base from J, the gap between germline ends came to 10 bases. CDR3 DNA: TGTGCCAGCAGTGAATACGTCGGGGGTTCCTACAATGAGCAGTTCTTC. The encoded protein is CASSEYVGGSYNEQFF.

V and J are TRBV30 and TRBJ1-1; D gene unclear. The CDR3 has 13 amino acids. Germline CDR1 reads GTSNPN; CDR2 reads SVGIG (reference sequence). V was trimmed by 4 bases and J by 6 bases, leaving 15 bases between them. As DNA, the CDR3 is TGTGCCTGGACCAGGAAAGGTATCGCTGAAGCTTTCTTT. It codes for CAWTRKGIAEAFF.

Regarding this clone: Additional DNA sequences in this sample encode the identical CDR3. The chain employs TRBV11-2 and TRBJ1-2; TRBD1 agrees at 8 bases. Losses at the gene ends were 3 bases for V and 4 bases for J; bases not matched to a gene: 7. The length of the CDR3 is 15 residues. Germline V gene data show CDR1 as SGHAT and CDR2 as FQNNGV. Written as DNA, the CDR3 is TGTGCCAGCAGCTTCGACAGGGGAGGCGCCTATGGCTACACCTTC. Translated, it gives CASSFDRGGAYGYTF. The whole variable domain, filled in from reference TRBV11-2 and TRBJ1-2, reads EAGVAQSPRYKIIEKRQSVAFWCNPISGHATLYWYQQILGQGPKLLIQFQNNGVVDDSQLPKDRFSAERLKGVDSTLKIQPAKLEDSAVYLCASSFDRGGAYGYTFGSGTRLTVV.

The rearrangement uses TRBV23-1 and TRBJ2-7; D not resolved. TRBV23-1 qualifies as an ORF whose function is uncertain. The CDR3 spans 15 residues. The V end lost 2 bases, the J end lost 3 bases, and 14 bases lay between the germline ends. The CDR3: CASSQGRDLGYEQYF. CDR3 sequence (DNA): TGCGCCAGCAGTCAAGGCCGAGACCTAGGCTACGAGCAGTACTTC.